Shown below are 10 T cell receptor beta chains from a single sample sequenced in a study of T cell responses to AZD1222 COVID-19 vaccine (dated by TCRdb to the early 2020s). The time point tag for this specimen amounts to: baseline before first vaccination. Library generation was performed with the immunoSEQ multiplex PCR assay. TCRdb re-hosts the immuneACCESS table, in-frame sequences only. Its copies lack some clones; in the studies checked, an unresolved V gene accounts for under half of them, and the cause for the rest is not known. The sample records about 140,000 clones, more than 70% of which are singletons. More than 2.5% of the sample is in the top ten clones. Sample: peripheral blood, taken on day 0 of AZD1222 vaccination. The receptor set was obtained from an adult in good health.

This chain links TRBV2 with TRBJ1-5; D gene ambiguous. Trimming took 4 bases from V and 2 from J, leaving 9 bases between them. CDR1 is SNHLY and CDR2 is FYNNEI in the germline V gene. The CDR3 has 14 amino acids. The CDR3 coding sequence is TGTGCCAGCAGTGGAGTAGGGCGCAATCAGCCCCAGCATTTT. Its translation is CASSGVGRNQPQHF. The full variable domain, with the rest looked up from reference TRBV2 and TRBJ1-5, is EPEVTQTPSHQVTQMGQEVILRCVPISNHLYFYWYRQILGQKVEFLVSFYNNEISEKSEIFDDQFSVERPDGSNFTLKIRSTKLEDSAMYFCASSGVGRNQPQHFGDGTRLSIL.

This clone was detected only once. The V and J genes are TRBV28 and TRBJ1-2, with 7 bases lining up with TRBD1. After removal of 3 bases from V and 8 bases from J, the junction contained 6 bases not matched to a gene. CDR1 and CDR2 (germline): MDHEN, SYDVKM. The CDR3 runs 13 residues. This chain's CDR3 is CASSFSAGGGYTF. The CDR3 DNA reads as TGTGCCAGCAGTTTTTCGGCAGGGGGAGGCTACACCTTC.

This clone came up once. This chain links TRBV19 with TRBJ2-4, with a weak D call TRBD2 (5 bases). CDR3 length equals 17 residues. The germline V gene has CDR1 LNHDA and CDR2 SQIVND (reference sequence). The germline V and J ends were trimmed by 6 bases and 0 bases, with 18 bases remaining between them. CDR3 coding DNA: TGTGCCAGTAGCGCCGACGGGGAGACCCTAGCCAAAAACATTCAGTACTTC. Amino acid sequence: CASSADGETLAKNIQYF. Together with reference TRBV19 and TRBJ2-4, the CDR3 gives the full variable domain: DGGITQSPKYLFRKEGQNVTLSCEQNLNHDAMYWYRQDPGQGLRLIYYSQIVNDFQKGDIAEGYSVSREKKESFPLTVTSAQKNPTAFYLCASSADGETLAKNIQYFGAGTRLSVL.

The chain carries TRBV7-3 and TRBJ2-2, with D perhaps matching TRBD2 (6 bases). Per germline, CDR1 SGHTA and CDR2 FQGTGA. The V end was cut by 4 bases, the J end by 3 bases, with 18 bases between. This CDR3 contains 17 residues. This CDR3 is CASSSWPRDFHTGELFF. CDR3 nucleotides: TGTGCCAGCAGCTCCTGGCCCCGGGACTTCCACACCGGGGAGCTGTTTTTT.

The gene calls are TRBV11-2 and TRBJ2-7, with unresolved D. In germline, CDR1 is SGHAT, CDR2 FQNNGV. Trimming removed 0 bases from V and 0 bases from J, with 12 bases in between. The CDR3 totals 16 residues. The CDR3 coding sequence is TGTGCCAGCAGCTTAGAAAGGTCAGGAGCCTCCTACGAGCAGTACTTC. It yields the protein CASSLERSGASYEQYF.

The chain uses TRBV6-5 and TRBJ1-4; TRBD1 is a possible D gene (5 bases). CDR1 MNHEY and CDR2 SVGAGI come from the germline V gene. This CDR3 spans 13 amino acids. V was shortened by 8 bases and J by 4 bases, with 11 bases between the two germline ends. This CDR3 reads CASGRQGNEKLFF. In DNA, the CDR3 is TGTGCCAGCGGCCGGCAGGGTAATGAAAAACTGTTTTTT.

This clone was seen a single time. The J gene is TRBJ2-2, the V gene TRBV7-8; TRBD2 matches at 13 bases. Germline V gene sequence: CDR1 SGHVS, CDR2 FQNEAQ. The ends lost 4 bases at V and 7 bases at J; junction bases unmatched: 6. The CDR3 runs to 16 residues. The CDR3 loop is CASSSRLAGGGGELFF. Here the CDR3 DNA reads TGTGCCAGCAGCTCCCGACTAGCGGGGGGCGGCGGGGAGCTGTTTTTT.

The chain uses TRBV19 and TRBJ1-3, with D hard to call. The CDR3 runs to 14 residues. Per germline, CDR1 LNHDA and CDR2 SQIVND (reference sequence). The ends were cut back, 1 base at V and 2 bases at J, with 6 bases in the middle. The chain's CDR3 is CASSIGTAGNTIYF. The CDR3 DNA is TGTGCCAGTAGTATAGGGACGGCTGGAAACACCATATATTTT.

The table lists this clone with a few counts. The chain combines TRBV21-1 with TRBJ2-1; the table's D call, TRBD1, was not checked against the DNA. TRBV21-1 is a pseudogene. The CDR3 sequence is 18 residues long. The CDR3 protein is CASSPREDRGPNYNEQFF. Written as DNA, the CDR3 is TGTGCCAGCAGCCCGCGCGAGGACAGGGGCCCGAACTACAATGAGCAGTTCTTC.

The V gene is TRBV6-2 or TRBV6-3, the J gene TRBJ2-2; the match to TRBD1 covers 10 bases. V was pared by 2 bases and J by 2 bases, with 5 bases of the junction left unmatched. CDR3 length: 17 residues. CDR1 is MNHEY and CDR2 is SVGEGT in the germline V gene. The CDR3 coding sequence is TGTGCCAGCAGTTACCCGGACAGGGGGGAAAACACCGGGGAGCTGTTTTTT. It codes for CASSYPDRGENTGELFF.